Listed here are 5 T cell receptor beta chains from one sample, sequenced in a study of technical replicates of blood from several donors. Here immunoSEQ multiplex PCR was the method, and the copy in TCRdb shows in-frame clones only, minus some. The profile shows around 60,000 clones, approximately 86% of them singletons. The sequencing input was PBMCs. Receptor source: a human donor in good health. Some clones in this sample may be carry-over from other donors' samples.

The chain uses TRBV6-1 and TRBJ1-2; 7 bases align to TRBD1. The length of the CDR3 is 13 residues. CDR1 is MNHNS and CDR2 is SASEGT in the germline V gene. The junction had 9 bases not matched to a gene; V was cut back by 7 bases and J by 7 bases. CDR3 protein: CASTPTDRAGYTF. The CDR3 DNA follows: TGTGCCAGCACTCCGACCGACAGGGCTGGCTACACCTTC.

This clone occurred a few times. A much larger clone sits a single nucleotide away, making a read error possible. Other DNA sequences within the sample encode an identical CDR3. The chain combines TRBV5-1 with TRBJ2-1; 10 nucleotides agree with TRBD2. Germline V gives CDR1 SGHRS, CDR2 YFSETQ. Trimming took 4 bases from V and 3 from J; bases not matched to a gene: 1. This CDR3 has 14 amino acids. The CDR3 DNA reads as TGCGCCAGCAGCGCTAGCGGGGGCTACAATGAGCAGTTCTTC. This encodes CASSASGGYNEQFF.

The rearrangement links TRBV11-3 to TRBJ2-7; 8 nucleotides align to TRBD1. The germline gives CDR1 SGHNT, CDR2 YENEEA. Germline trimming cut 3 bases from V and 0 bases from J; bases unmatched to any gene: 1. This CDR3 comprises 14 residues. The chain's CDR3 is CASSFGTGSYEQYF. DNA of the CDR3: TGTGCCAGCAGCTTCGGGACAGGCTCCTACGAGCAGTACTTC.

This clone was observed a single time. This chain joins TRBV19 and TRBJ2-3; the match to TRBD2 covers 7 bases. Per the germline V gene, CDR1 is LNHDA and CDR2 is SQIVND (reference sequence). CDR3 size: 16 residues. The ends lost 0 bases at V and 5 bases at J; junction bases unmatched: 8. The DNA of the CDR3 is TGTGCCAGTAGTATAGAGGGGGGGGTCTCCCGAGATACGCAGTATTTT. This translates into CASSIEGGVSRDTQYF.

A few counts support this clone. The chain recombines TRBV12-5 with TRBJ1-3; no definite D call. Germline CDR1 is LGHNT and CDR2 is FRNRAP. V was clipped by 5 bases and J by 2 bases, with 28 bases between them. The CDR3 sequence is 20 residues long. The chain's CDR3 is CASGAPGRPISGYPGNTIYF. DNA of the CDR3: TGTGCTAGTGGTGCCCCGGGAAGACCTATCTCGGGCTATCCTGGAAACACCATATATTTT.